Sequencing of this T cell receptor beta chain was carried out in a study of OX40 agonist ivuxolimab in advanced cancers. General study findings and limits: The CD4+ and CD8+ T cells in the blood had expanded clonally by week 6 at 0.1 to 3.0 mg/kg. Among T cells, CD8+ cells averaged more expanded clones than CD4+ cells.

Assay used: immunoSEQ multiplex PCR; TCRdb lists only in-frame clones, some missing. The sample contains around 35,000 clones, about 88% of which appear only once. About this clone: As yet, its antigen is unknown.

This CDR3 has 17 amino acids. The V gene lost 4 bases and the J gene lost 5 bases, with 23 bases spanning the gap. From germline, CDR1 is SGHRS and CDR2 YFSETQ. The sequencing used CD4+ or CD8+ T cells sorted from blood, collected in a trial of the OX40 agonist ivuxolimab. This clonotype originated in an adult with an advanced solid tumor such as melanoma, head and neck, liver or kidney cancer. The chain uses TRBV5-1 and TRBJ2-3, with D hard to call. DNA for the CDR3: TGCGCCAGCAGCCAAGAAATGACCTCTGGGATTCGAGATACGCAGTATTTT. This codes for CASSQEMTSGIRDTQYF.